This T cell receptor (beta chain) emerged from a study of control samples from healthy donors and cancer patients. Some clones are missing from TCRdb's copy, which holds only in-frame ones; the method was immunoSEQ multiplex PCR. The data contain about 75,000 clones, less than 95% of them singletons. Trimming cost V 8 bases and J 5 bases, with 15 bases left between them. Germline loops: CDR1 SQVTM, CDR2 ANQGSEA. The CDR3 runs to 12 residues. This chain links TRBV29-1 with TRBJ1-2; D call uncertain. This receptor was obtained from a woman between 40 and 55 years old in good health. The specimen was blood. Here the CDR3 DNA reads TGCAGCTTCTCCGCAAATCTTTATGGCTACACCTTC. Translating gives CSFSANLYGYTF. Full variable domain (missing parts from reference TRBV29-1 and TRBJ1-2): SAVISQKPSRDICQRGTSLTIQCQVDSQVTMMFWYRQQPGQSLTLIATANQGSEATYESGFVIDKFPISRPNLTFSTLTVSNMSPEDSSIYLCSFSANLYGYTFGSGTRLTVV.